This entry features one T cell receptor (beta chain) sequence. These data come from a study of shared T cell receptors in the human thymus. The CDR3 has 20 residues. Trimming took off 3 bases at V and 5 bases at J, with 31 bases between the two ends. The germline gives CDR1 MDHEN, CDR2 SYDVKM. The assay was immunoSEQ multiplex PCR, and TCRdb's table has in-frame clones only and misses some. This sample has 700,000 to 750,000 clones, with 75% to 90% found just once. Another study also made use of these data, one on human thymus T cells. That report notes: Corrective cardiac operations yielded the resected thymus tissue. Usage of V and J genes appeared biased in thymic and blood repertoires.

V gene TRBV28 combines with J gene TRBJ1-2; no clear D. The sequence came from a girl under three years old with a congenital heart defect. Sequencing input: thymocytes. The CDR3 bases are TGTGCCAGCAGTTTCTCCCTTGGTCCGAGAGGCGTCGTTCCCTCATATGGCTACACCTTC. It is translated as CASSFSLGPRGVVPSYGYTF.